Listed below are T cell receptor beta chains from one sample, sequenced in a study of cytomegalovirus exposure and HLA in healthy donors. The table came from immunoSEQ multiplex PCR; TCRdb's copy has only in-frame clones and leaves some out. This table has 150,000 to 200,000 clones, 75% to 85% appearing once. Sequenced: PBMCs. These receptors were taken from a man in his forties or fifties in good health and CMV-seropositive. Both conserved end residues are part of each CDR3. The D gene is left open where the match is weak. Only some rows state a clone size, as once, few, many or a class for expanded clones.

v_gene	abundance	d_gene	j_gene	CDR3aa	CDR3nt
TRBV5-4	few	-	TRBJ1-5	CASSFHNQPQHF	TGTGCCAGCAGCTTTCACAATCAGCCCCAGCATTTT
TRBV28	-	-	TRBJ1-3	CASVQGNAGNTIYF	TGTGCCAGCGTACAGGGTAACGCTGGAAACACCATATATTTT
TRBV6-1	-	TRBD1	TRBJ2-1	CASSGFMGQGSYNEQFF	TGTGCCAGCAGTGGTTTCATGGGACAGGGCTCCTACAATGAGCAGTTCTTC
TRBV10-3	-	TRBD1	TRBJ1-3	CAIEGTGRSSGNTIYF	TGTGCCATCGAGGGGACAGGCCGGAGCTCTGGAAACACCATATATTTT
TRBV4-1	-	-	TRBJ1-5	CASSQDRGGGLGNQPQHF	TGCGCCAGCAGCCAAGATCGGGGAGGTGGGTTGGGCAATCAGCCCCAGCATTTT
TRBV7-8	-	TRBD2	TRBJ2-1	CASSLATSGPYNEQFF	TGTGCCAGCAGCTTAGCGACTAGCGGGCCCTACAATGAGCAGTTCTTC
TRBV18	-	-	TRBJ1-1	CASSPTSGDTEAFF	TGTGCCAGCTCACCGACATCGGGGGACACTGAAGCTTTCTTT
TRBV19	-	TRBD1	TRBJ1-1	CASSKRQGARGTEAFF	TGTGCCAGTAGTAAAAGACAGGGGGCGAGGGGCACTGAAGCTTTCTTT
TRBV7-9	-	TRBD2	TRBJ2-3	CASSLASGGFTDTQYF	TGTGCCAGCAGCTTAGCTAGCGGGGGTTTCACAGATACGCAGTATTTT
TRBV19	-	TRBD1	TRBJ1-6	CASRRTGTGGSALHF	TGTGCCAGTAGACGAACCGGGACAGGGGGCTCGGCCCTCCACTTT
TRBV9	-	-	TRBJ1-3	CASSVGGYSGNTIYF	TGTGCCAGCAGCGTAGGAGGGTACTCTGGAAACACCATATATTTT
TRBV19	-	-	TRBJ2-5	CASSMVPLGVETQYF	TGTGCCAGTAGTATGGTACCTCTCGGGGTGGAGACCCAGTACTTC
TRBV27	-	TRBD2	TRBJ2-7	CASSSPDRGGVRNEQYF	TGTGCCAGCAGTTCACCCGACCGGGGGGGCGTTCGGAACGAGCAGTACTTC
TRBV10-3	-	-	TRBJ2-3	CAISVEGLTDTQYF	TGTGCCATCAGTGTTGAGGGTCTGACAGATACGCAGTATTTT
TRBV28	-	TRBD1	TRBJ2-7	CASTPAEGTGSYEQYF	TGTGCCAGCACCCCGGCTGAAGGGACAGGTTCCTACGAGCAGTACTTC
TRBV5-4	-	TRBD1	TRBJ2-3	CASSRGQGIDTQYF	TGTGCCAGCAGCCGTGGACAGGGGATAGATACGCAGTATTTT
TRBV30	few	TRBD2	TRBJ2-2	CAWRNRLAADTGELFF	TGTGCCTGGCGAAACCGACTAGCTGCCGACACCGGGGAGCTGTTTTTT
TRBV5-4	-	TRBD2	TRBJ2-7	CASSSSTSGTYEQYF	TGTGCCAGCAGCTCCTCGACTAGCGGGACCTACGAGCAGTACTTC
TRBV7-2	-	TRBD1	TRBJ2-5	CASSRQGDRETQYF	TGTGCCAGCAGCAGACAGGGGGATCGGGAGACCCAGTACTTC
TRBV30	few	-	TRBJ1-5	CAWSVADSRNQPQHF	TGTGCCTGGAGTGTCGCGGACAGCCGAAATCAGCCCCAGCATTTT
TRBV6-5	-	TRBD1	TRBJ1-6	CASSYPTGRRNSPLHF	TGTGCCAGCAGTTACCCGACAGGGCGCCGTAATTCACCCCTCCACTTT
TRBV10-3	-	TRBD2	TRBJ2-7	CAISGTSGAYEQYF	TGTGCCATCAGTGGGACTAGCGGAGCCTACGAGCAGTACTTC
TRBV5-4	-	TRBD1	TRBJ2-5	CASSRGQGVQETQYF	TGTGCCAGCAGCCGGGGACAGGGGGTACAAGAGACCCAGTACTTC
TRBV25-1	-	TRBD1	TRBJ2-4	CASSEYFGTGVKNIQYF	TGTGCCAGCAGTGAATACTTCGGGACAGGGGTTAAAAACATTCAGTACTTC
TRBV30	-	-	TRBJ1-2	CAWTPSMASYGYTF	TGTGCCTGGACACCCTCCATGGCTTCCTATGGCTACACCTTC
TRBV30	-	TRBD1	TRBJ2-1	CALPRTGRNEQFF	TGTGCCTTACCCCGGACAGGACGGAATGAGCAGTTCTTC
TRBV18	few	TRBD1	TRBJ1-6	CASSPGQGGNPLHF	TGTGCCAGCTCACCCGGACAGGGGGGGAATCCCCTCCACTTT
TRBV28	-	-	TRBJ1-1	CASSLPTDGNTEAFF	TGTGCCAGCAGTTTGCCGACAGATGGGAACACTGAAGCTTTCTTT
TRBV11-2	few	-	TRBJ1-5	CASSLGGNVNQPQHF	TGTGCCAGCAGCTTAGGAGGGAACGTCAATCAGCCCCAGCATTTT
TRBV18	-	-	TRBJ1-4	CASSSEVWEKLFF	TGTGCCAGCTCCTCGGAGGTTTGGGAAAAACTGTTTTTT
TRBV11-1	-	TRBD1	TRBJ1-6	CASSPSSPTGVNSPLHF	TGTGCCAGCAGCCCATCATCACCTACAGGGGTTAATTCGCCCCTCCACTTT
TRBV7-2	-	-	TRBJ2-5	CASSEGETQYF	TGTGCCAGCAGCGAGGGAGAGACCCAGTACTTC
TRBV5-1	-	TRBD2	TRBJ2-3	CASSRDFAGGADTQYF	TGCGCCAGCAGCCGCGACTTTGCGGGGGGCGCAGATACGCAGTATTTT
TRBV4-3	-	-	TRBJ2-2	CASSRGFTSIGELFF	TGCGCCAGCAGCCGAGGGTTTACTAGCATCGGGGAGCTGTTTTTT
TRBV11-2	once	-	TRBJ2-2	CASSDTGFGTGELFF	TGTGCCAGCAGCGACACAGGGTTTGGCACCGGGGAGCTGTTTTTT
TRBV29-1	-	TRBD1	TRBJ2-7	CSVFTGTDYEQYF	TGCAGCGTTTTCACCGGGACAGACTACGAGCAGTACTTC
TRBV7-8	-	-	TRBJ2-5	CASSQRAQYF	TGTGCCAGCAGCCAGCGGGCCCAGTACTTC
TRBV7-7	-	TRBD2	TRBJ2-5	CASSLSGGLKETQYF	TGTGCTAGCAGCCTCAGCGGGGGGCTAAAGGAGACCCAGTACTTC
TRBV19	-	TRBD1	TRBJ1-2	CASTSDRRNYGYTF	TGTGCCAGTACCTCGGACAGGCGAAACTATGGCTACACCTTC
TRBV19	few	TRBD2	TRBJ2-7	CASSRESGGPSYEQYF	TGTGCCAGTAGTAGGGAGAGCGGGGGTCCCTCCTACGAGCAGTACTTC
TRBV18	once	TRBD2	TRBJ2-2	CASSPIRAGVLNTGELFF	TGTGCCAGCTCACCTATCCGAGCGGGAGTTTTGAACACCGGGGAGCTGTTTTTT
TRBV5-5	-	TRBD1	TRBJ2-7	CASSADRPEQYF	TGTGCCAGCAGCGCGGACAGGCCGGAGCAGTACTTC
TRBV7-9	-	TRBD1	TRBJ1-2	CASSPRTGRPFYGYTF	TGTGCCAGCAGCCCACGGACAGGGCGGCCCTTTTATGGCTACACCTTC
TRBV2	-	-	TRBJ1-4	CASSSKRQPNEKLFF	TGTGCCAGCAGTAGTAAGAGACAGCCTAATGAAAAACTGTTTTTT
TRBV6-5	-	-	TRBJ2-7	CASSPRTTGYEQYF	TGTGCCAGCAGTCCCCGGACAACTGGATACGAGCAGTACTTC
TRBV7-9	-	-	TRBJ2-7	CASSLVQGGSYEQYF	TGTGCCAGCAGCTTAGTTCAGGGAGGCAGCTACGAGCAGTACTTC
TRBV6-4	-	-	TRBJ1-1	CASSPRQANTEAFF	TGTGCCAGCAGTCCCCGACAGGCCAACACTGAAGCTTTCTTT
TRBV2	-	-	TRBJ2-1	CASSKYTYNEQFF	TGTGCCAGCAGTAAATATACATACAATGAGCAGTTCTTC
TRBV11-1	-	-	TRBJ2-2	CASSLGRGPTGELFF	TGTGCCAGCAGCTTAGGCAGGGGTCCCACCGGGGAGCTGTTTTTT
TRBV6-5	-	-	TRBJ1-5	CASSYSQGSGQPQHF	TGTGCCAGCAGTTACTCGCAGGGGTCCGGCCAGCCCCAGCATTTT
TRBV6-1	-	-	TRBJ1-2	CASSEIGFGVSGGYTF	TGTGCCAGCAGTGAAATTGGGTTCGGGGTCTCCGGGGGTTACACCTTC
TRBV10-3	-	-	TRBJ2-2	CAISGQANTGELFF	TGTGCCATCAGTGGACAGGCGAACACCGGGGAGCTGTTTTTT
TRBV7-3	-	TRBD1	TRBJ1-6	CASSWTGTGDSPLHF	TGTGCCAGCAGCTGGACCGGGACAGGGGATTCACCCCTCCACTTT